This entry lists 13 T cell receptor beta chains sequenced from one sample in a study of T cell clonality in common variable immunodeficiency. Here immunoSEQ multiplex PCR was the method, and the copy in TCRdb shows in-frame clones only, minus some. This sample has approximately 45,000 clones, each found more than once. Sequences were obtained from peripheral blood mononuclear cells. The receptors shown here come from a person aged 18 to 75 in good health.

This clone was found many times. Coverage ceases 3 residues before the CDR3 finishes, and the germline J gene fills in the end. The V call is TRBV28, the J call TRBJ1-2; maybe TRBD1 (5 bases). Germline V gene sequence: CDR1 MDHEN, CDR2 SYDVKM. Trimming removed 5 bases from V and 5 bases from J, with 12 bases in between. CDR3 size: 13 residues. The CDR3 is CASSRGFAYGYTF. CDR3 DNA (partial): TGTGCCAGCAGTAGGGGTTTCGCTTATGGC.

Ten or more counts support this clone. CDR3 bases read: TGTGCCAGCAGTGAAACGGCGAGGCTAGCGGGGCCCAATGAG. Translation: CASSETARLAGPNE. The complete CDR3 protein is CASSETARLAGPNEQFF. The genes are TRBV6-1 and TRBJ2-1; TRBD2 aligns across 9 bases. With the read ending 3 residues before the CDR3 end, the germline J gene is used to fill in that end. Per germline, CDR1 MNHNS and CDR2 SASEGT. V dropped 2 bases and J dropped 6; count of bases not matched to a gene: 11. The CDR3 is made up of 17 amino acids.

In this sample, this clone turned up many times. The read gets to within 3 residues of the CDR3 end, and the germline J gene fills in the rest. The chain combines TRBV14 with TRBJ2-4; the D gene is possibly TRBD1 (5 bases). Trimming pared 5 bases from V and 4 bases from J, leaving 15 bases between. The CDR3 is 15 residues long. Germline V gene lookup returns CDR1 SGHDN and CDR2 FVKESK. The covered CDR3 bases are TGTGCCAGCAGCATAGGACAAATTGGTAAAAACATT. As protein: CASSIGQIGKNI. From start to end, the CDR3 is CASSIGQIGKNIQYF.

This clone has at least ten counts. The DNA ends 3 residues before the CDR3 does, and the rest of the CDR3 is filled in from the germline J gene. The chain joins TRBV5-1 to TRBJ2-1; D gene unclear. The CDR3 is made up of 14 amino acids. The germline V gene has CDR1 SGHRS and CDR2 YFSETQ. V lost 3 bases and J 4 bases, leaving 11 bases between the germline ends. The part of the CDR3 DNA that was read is TGCGCCAGCAGCTCTGGCCTAGGTTACAATGAG. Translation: CASSSGLGYNE. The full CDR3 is CASSSGLGYNEQFF.

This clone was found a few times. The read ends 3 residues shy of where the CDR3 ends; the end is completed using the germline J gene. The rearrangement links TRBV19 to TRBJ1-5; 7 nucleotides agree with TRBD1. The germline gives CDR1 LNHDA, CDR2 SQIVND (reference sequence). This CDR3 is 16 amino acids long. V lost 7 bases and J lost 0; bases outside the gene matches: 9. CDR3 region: CASKTGWGDSNQPQHF. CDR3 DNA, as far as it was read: TGTGCCAGTAAGACAGGGTGGGGGGATAGCAATCAGCCC.

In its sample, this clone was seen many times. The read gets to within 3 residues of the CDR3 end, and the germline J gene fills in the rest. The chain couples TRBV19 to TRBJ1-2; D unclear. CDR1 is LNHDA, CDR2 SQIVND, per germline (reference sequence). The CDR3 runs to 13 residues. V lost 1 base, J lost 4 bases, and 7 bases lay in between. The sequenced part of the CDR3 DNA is TGTGCCAGTAGTATAGGGGCAGGCTATGGC. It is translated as CASSIGAGYG. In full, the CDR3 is CASSIGAGYGYTF.

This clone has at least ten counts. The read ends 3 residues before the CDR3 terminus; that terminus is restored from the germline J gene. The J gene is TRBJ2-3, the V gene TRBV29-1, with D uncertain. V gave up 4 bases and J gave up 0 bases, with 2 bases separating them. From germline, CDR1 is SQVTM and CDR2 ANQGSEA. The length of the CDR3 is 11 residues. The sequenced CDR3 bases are TGCAGCGTTGCTAGCACAGATACG. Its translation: CSVASTDT. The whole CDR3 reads CSVASTDTQYF.

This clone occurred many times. CDR3: CASSLDRYYGYTF. CDR3 DNA (partial): TGCGCCAGCAGCTTGGACAGATACTATGGC. V and J are TRBV5-1 and TRBJ1-2; no reliable D call. Sequencing ends 3 residues short of the CDR3 end; the germline J gene provides the rest. The CDR3 sequence is 13 residues long. Germline CDR1 reads SGHRS; CDR2 reads YFSETQ. The germline V and J ends were trimmed by 0 bases and 3 bases, with 6 bases remaining between them.

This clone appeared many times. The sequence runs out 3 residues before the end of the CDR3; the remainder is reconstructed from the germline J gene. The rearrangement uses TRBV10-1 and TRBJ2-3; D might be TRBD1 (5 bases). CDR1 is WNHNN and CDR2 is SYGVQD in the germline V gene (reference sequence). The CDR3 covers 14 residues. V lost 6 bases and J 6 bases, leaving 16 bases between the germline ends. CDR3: CASSPGFGVDTQYF. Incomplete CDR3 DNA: TGCGCCAGCAGCCCAGGGTTCGGTGTGGATACG.

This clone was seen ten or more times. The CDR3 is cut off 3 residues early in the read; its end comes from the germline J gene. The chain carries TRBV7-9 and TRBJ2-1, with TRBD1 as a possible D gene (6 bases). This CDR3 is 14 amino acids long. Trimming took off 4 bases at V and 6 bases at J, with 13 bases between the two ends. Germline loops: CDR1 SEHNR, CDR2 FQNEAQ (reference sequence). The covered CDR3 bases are TGTGCCAGCAGCTCCGTGGCAGGGGTCAATGAG. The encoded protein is CASSSVAGVNE. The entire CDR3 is CASSSVAGVNEQFF.

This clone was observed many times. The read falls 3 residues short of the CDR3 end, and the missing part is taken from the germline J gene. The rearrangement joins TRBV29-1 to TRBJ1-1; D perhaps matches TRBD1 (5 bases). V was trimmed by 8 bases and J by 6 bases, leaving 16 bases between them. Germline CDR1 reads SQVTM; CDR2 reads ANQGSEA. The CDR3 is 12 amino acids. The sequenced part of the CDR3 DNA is TGCAGCATAATAAACCCGGGGGCTGAA. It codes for CSIINPGAE. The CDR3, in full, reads CSIINPGAEAFF. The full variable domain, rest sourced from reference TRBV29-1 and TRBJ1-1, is SAVISQKPSRDICQRGTSLTIQCQVDSQVTMMFWYRQQPGQSLTLIATANQGSEATYESGFVIDKFPISRPNLTFSTLTVSNMSPEDSSIYLCSIINPGAEAFFGQGTRLTVV.

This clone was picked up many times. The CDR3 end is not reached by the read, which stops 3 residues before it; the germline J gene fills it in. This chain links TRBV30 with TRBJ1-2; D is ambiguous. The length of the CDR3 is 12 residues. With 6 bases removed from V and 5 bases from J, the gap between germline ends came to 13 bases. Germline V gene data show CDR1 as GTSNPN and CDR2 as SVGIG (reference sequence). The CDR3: CACIFEVYGYTF. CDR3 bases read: TGTGCCTGTATATTCGAGGTTTATGGC.

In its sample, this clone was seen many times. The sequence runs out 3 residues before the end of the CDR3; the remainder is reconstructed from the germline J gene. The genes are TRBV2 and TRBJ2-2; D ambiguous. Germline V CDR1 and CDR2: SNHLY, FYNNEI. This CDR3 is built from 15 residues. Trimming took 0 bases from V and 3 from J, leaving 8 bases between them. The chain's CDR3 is CASSEAWQDTGELFF. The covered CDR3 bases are TGTGCCAGCAGTGAAGCGTGGCAGGACACCGGGGAG.